This passage covers 20 T cell receptor beta chains from one sample sequenced in a study of blood T cell repertoires in COVID-19 (dated by TCRdb to the early 2020s). The library was prepared using the immunoSEQ multiplex PCR assay. This is the immuneACCESS table as TCRdb keeps it, with only in-frame sequences that have V and J called. A part of the clones is gone; compared with another copy, unresolved V genes explain less than half, and the rest is unexplained. This sample lists some 290,000 clones; around nine tenths were detected once. The ten biggest clones cover 3.5% to 5% of the sample. Sequenced sample: PBMCs or T cells enriched from blood (not recorded which). The receptors were gathered from a woman in her 30s who had been exposed to COVID-19.

The chain employs TRBV7-7 and TRBJ2-2, with 12 bases identical to TRBD2. CDR1 SSHAT and CDR2 FNYEAQ come from the germline V gene (reference sequence). V dropped 4 bases and J dropped 1; count of bases not matched to a gene: 1. The CDR3 totals 16 residues. The chain's CDR3 is CASSSGLAGNTGELFF. DNA for the CDR3: TGTGCCAGCAGCTCGGGACTAGCGGGGAACACCGGGGAGCTGTTTTTT.

The chain recombines TRBV5-1 with TRBJ2-3; 8 bases agree with TRBD2. The CDR3 covers 17 residues. Trimming removed 1 base from V and 4 bases from J; junction bases left unmatched: 11. Germline values: CDR1 SGHRS, CDR2 YFSETQ. CDR3 loop: CASSLQASGYLPDTQYF. CDR3 sequence (DNA): TGCGCCAGCAGCTTGCAGGCTAGCGGGTACCTCCCAGATACGCAGTATTTT.

Only one count was recorded for this clone. The genes are TRBV5-4 and TRBJ2-4, with D possibly being TRBD1 (6 bases). Trimming removed 4 bases from V and 0 bases from J, with 14 bases in between. The CDR3 has 16 amino acids. The germline V gene encodes CDR1 SGHNT and CDR2 YYREEE (reference sequence). CDR3 amino acids: CASSEGQLLAKNIQYF. The CDR3 DNA sequence: TGTGCCAGCAGCGAAGGACAGCTCCTAGCCAAAAACATTCAGTACTTC.

V is TRBV4-3 and J is TRBJ2-2; D perhaps matches TRBD2 (5 bases). The germline V gene encodes CDR1 LGHNA and CDR2 YSLEER. Trimming shortened V by 0 bases and J by 6 bases, and 14 bases separated the two germline ends. CDR3 length: 16 residues. The CDR3 DNA reads as TGCGCCAGCAGCCAAGAAACGACTATCGGGGCCGGGGAGCTGTTTTTT. Translating gives CASSQETTIGAGELFF.

The chain couples TRBV5-1 to TRBJ2-7; D ambiguous. There are 14 residues in the CDR3. V lost 2 bases, J lost 2 bases, and 11 bases lay in between. Germline CDR1 is SGHRS and CDR2 is YFSETQ. As DNA, the CDR3 is TGCGCCAGCAGCTTATCAGGTCCCCCCTACGAGCAGTACTTC. This codes for CASSLSGPPYEQYF.

This sequence joins TRBV2 and TRBJ1-4, with no clear D. This CDR3 contains 16 residues. The ends were cut back, 3 bases at V and 7 bases at J, with 18 bases in the middle. Per germline, CDR1 SNHLY and CDR2 FYNNEI. The CDR3 nucleotides are TGTGCCAGCAGTGACACCCGTTATGAGGCCCCTGAAAAACTGTTTTTT. It translates to CASSDTRYEAPEKLFF.

This clone came up a few times. V is TRBV4-1 and J is TRBJ1-5, with 7 bases fitting TRBD1. This CDR3 comprises 15 residues. Germline V gene lookup returns CDR1 MGHRA and CDR2 YSYEKL. J lost 6 bases, V lost 3 bases, and 8 bases had no gene match. The CDR3 loop reads CASSHDSTGRQPQHF. The CDR3 nucleotides are TGCGCCAGCAGCCATGATTCGACAGGGCGTCAGCCCCAGCATTTT.

The chain carries TRBV3-1 (or the pseudogene TRBV3-2) and TRBJ1-4; no clear D gene. Germline V gene sequence: CDR1 LGHDT, CDR2 YNNKEL (reference sequence). The CDR3 is 13 amino acids. Trimming took off 5 bases at V and 6 bases at J, with 10 bases between the two ends. CDR3 nucleotides: TGTGCCAGCAGCGCGAGCCCGGATGAAAAACTGTTTTTT. This encodes CASSASPDEKLFF.

This clone was detected only once. V gene TRBV3-1 (or the pseudogene TRBV3-2) combines with J gene TRBJ1-5; TRBD1 is a possible D gene (5 bases). There are 14 residues in the CDR3. V gave up 5 bases and J gave up 7 bases, with 15 bases separating them. From germline, CDR1 is LGHDT and CDR2 YNNKEL (reference sequence). Written as DNA, the CDR3 is TGTGCCAGCAGCGAAGGGACGGGAGGGCAGCCCCAGCATTTT. It specifies CASSEGTGGQPQHF.

The chain combines TRBV19 with TRBJ1-2, with 10 bases identical to TRBD1. CDR3 size: 16 residues. Germline V gives CDR1 LNHDA, CDR2 SQIVND (reference sequence). With 5 bases clipped from V and 2 bases from J, the junction kept 8 bases outside the gene matches. For the CDR3, the DNA is TGTGCCAGTAGTCCATGGTGGGACAGGGGAAACTATGGCTACACCTTC. Translated, it gives CASSPWWDRGNYGYTF. Using reference TRBV19 and TRBJ1-2 for the parts outside the CDR3, the full variable domain is DGGITQSPKYLFRKEGQNVTLSCEQNLNHDAMYWYRQDPGQGLRLIYYSQIVNDFQKGDIAEGYSVSREKKESFPLTVTSAQKNPTAFYLCASSPWWDRGNYGYTFGSGTRLTVV.

This clone was detected only once. The chain joins TRBV7-9 to TRBJ2-3; a weak D match, TRBD1 (6 bases). V gave up 1 base and J gave up 5 bases, with 16 bases separating them. Germline V gene sequence: CDR1 SEHNR, CDR2 FQNEAQ (reference sequence). The CDR3 spans 16 residues. Here the CDR3 DNA reads TGTGCCAGCAGCTTAGGCGAGGGGGTCCGGGGAGATACGCAGTATTTT. Protein sequence: CASSLGEGVRGDTQYF. The full variable domain, with the rest looked up from reference TRBV7-9 and TRBJ2-3, is DTGVSQNPRHKITKRGQNVTFRCDPISEHNRLYWYRQTLGQGPEFLTYFQNEAQLEKSRLLSDRFSAERPKGSFSTLEIQRTEQGDSAMYLCASSLGEGVRGDTQYFGPGTRLTVL.

The chain has TRBV6-1 and TRBJ1-5; tentatively, D is TRBD1 (6 bases). V was pared by 0 bases and J by 0 bases, with 18 bases between. The CDR3 covers 19 residues. Germline V lookup: CDR1 MNHNS, CDR2 SASEGT. The CDR3 DNA reads TGTGCCAGCAGTGAAGCAGGTCTTAGGACAGTGTATAGCAATCAGCCCCAGCATTTT. Translation gives CASSEAGLRTVYSNQPQHF.

The chain is built from TRBV5-1 and TRBJ1-4; 10 bases align to TRBD1. Losses at the gene ends were 4 bases for V and 7 bases for J; bases not matched to a gene: 7. There are 15 residues in the CDR3. Per the germline V gene, CDR1 is SGHRS and CDR2 is YFSETQ. The CDR3 region is CASSGGQGSGEKLFF. The CDR3 nucleotides are TGCGCCAGCAGCGGGGGACAGGGGAGCGGTGAAAAACTGTTTTTT.

The chain joins TRBV4-1 to TRBJ2-7; 9 nucleotides match TRBD2. From germline, CDR1 is MGHRA and CDR2 YSYEKL. This CDR3 has 15 residues. The V and J ends lost 1 base and 2 bases, in that order; junction bases with no gene match: 3. CDR3 bases: TGCGCCAGCAGCCAAGTTCGCGGGGGGGCCTACGAGCAGTACTTC. Translation: CASSQVRGGAYEQYF.

V and J are TRBV29-1 and TRBJ2-6; the match to TRBD1 covers 9 bases. J was trimmed by 1 base and V by 3 bases; bases with no gene match: 1. The length of the CDR3 is 15 residues. CDR1 and CDR2 from the germline V gene are SQVTM and ANQGSEA. This CDR3 reads CSVEDRGSGANVLTF. As DNA, the CDR3 is TGCAGCGTTGAGGACAGGGGTTCTGGGGCCAACGTCCTGACTTTC.

The chain employs TRBV27 and TRBJ1-2; D might be TRBD1 (6 bases). There are 16 residues in the CDR3. Germline CDR1 and CDR2: MNHEY and SMNVEV (reference sequence). The V gene lost 2 bases and the J gene lost 7 bases, with 20 bases spanning the gap. The CDR3, as DNA: TGTGCCAGCAGTTTACTAAACAGGGACCCGGCGGGTGGCTACACCTTC. This gives the protein CASSLLNRDPAGGYTF.

The rearrangement links TRBV7-9 to TRBJ1-3; 8 nucleotides agree with TRBD1. V lost 5 bases, J lost 2 bases, and 14 bases stayed unmatched. Germline V lookup: CDR1 SEHNR, CDR2 FQNEAQ (reference sequence). CDR3 length: 18 amino acids. DNA for the CDR3: TGTGCCAGCAGCCCCCGAAGAGGGCAGGGGGCAACTGGAAACACCATATATTTT. Amino acid sequence: CASSPRRGQGATGNTIYF.

As regards this clone: The identical CDR3 is also encoded by other nucleotide sequences in the sample. The chain joins TRBV29-1 to TRBJ2-7; perhaps TRBD2 as D (5 bases). CDR1 SQVTM and CDR2 ANQGSEA come from the germline V gene. Between the trimmed V and J ends, which lost 6 bases and 2 bases, there was a span of 11 bases. The CDR3 has 12 amino acids. The CDR3 DNA reads TGCAGCGTCGAGACGGGGACCTACGAGCAGTACTTC. Its protein is CSVETGTYEQYF.

V usage is TRBV6-1 and J usage is TRBJ2-7; possibly TRBD1 for D (6 bases). Trimming removed 3 bases at V and 2 bases at J, with 14 bases between. CDR1 is MNHNS and CDR2 is SASEGT in the germline V gene. The CDR3 totals 15 residues. CDR3 region: CASSEGAVSTYEQYF. For the CDR3, the DNA is TGTGCCAGCAGTGAGGGGGCGGTCAGTACCTACGAGCAGTACTTC.

The V gene is TRBV6-1, the J gene TRBJ1-2; TRBD1 is a possible D gene (5 bases). The CDR3 sequence is 14 residues long. The ends were cut back, 1 base at V and 8 bases at J, with 14 bases in the middle. In germline, CDR1 is MNHNS, CDR2 SASEGT. Here the CDR3 reads CASSEGGRQGGYTF. The CDR3 DNA reads TGTGCCAGCAGTGAAGGGGGCAGGCAAGGGGGCTACACCTTC.